This passage covers 5 T cell receptor beta chains from one sample sequenced in a study of T cell responses to AZD1222 COVID-19 vaccine (dated by TCRdb to about 2021). The library was generated by the immunoSEQ multiplex PCR assay. Not all clones reach the TCRdb copy of this immuneACCESS table, which keeps in-frame sequences only. Checked studies attribute under half of the gap to unresolved V genes and leave the rest unexplained. This sample is represented by 170,000 or so clones; 75% to 90% of them were singletons. Of the sample, around 3% is held by the ten largest clones. Reading the label with the study, this specimen's time point is: baseline before first vaccination. Sequencing used peripheral blood, obtained on day 0 of AZD1222 vaccination. Every receptor here comes from an adult in good health.

This clone was observed a single time. This chain joins TRBV3-1 (or the pseudogene TRBV3-2) and TRBJ1-2; D unclear. This CDR3 region has 11 residues. Per germline, CDR1 LGHDT and CDR2 YNNKEL (reference sequence). V lost 3 bases to trimming and J lost 13 bases, with 12 bases between them. CDR3 sequence (DNA): TGTGCCAGCAGCCACCCGACGGGTCTCACCTTC. It encodes CASSHPTGLTF.

This clone is a singleton in its sample. The chain links TRBV7-2 to TRBJ2-7, with TRBD2 as a possible D gene (5 bases). V shed 0 bases and J shed 4 bases, with 13 bases lying between them. Germline CDR1 is SGHTA and CDR2 is FQGNSA. The CDR3 totals 15 residues. The CDR3 DNA reads as TGTGCCAGCAGCTTAGCGGGCGGGTCTGGGTACGAGCAGTACTTC. It encodes CASSLAGGSGYEQYF.

A note on this clone: The identical CDR3 is also encoded by other nucleotide sequences in the sample. The chain couples TRBV3-1 (or the pseudogene TRBV3-2) to TRBJ1-2; 10 bases fit TRBD1. From germline, CDR1 is LGHDT and CDR2 YNNKEL (reference sequence). The CDR3 covers 14 residues. V lost 1 base to trimming and J lost 8 bases; unmatched junction nucleotides: 4. The chain's CDR3 is CASSQGQGARGYTF. In DNA, the CDR3 is TGTGCCAGCAGCCAAGGACAGGGGGCGCGAGGCTACACCTTC.

The chain employs TRBV30 and TRBJ2-7; D is unresolved. CDR3 length: 14 amino acids. Germline-derived CDR1 and CDR2 are GTSNPN and SVGIG (reference sequence). V shed 0 bases and J shed 2 bases, with 11 bases lying between them. CDR3 bases: TGTGCCTGGAGTGTACAGTATAGACCCTACGAGCAGTACTTC. Translated: CAWSVQYRPYEQYF.

CDR3 sequence: CASGRRGTNEKLFF. CDR3 sequence (DNA): TGTGCCAGCGGCAGGAGGGGCACTAATGAAAAACTGTTTTTT. The rearrangement joins TRBV2 to TRBJ1-4; D might be TRBD1 (5 bases). Trimming shortened V by 8 bases and J by 2 bases, and 12 bases separated the two germline ends. The CDR3 runs 14 residues. The germline V gene has CDR1 SNHLY and CDR2 FYNNEI. Full variable domain (rest looked up from reference TRBV2 and TRBJ1-4): EPEVTQTPSHQVTQMGQEVILRCVPISNHLYFYWYRQILGQKVEFLVSFYNNEISEKSEIFDDQFSVERPDGSNFTLKIRSTKLEDSAMYFCASGRRGTNEKLFFGSGTQLSVL.